This T cell receptor beta chain was identified during a study of cytomegalovirus exposure and HLA in healthy donors. Both 60 Vbeta primers and 13 Jbeta primers went into the PCR. The data were produced by immunoSEQ multiplex PCR, yet TCRdb's version contains in-frame clones alone and is incomplete. The repertoire consists of about 150,000 clones, with more than 75% occurring once and the leading ten covering about 2.3%. Per germline, CDR1 SQVTM and CDR2 ANQGSEA. The length of the CDR3 is 16 residues. The V and J ends lost 6 bases and 1 base, in that order; junction bases with no gene match: 7. This clone appeared a few times.

The J gene is TRBJ2-5, the V gene TRBV29-1; 14 bases are shared with TRBD2. This receptor was obtained from a woman younger than 30 in good health and CMV-seronegative. The sample comprised PBMCs. In nucleotides, the CDR3 is TGCAGCGTAGTCCCGGGACTAGCGGGAGTCCAAGAGACCCAGTACTTC. It specifies CSVVPGLAGVQETQYF.